One and the same sample provided the 21 T cell receptor beta chains below, sequenced in a study of CD8 T cells in Susac syndrome. Reverse transcription of about 0.45 to 1 ug RNA used random hexamers. Each CDR3 protein is one row after TCRdb ran MiXCR on the immunoSEQ multiplex PCR reads. The table includes some 190,000 distinct CDR3 sequences, 85% to 95% detected once. Material for sequencing was CD4+ T cells from PBMCs. These receptors were obtained from a human donor in good health.

The V gene is TRBV3-1, the J gene TRBJ2-7, with TRBD2 matching 10 bases. This CDR3 spans 14 amino acids. CDR1 is LGHDT and CDR2 is YNNKEL in the germline V gene (reference sequence). J lost 7 bases, V lost 4 bases, and 7 bases had no gene match. As DNA, the CDR3 is TGTGCCAGCAGCCCGACTAGCGGGCCGGGTGAGCAGTACGTC. As protein: CASSPTSGPGEQYV.

The chain combines TRBV20-1 with TRBJ2-3, with a tentative D call TRBD2 (6 bases). Germline assignment: CDR1 DFQATT and CDR2 SNEGSKA (reference sequence). With 6 bases removed from V and 3 bases from J, the gap between germline ends came to 13 bases. This CDR3 is 13 amino acids long. CDR3 in DNA: TGCAGTGCCCCTGAGGAGGGAACAGATACGCAGTATTTT. Translated, it gives CSAPEEGTDTQYF.

This clonotype was counted a single time. The chain joins TRBV6-6 to TRBJ1-2; the D gene is possibly TRBD1 (6 bases). The length of the CDR3 is 14 residues. V was clipped by 6 bases and J by 8 bases, with 19 bases between them. The germline V gene has CDR1 MNHNY and CDR2 SVGAGI (reference sequence). In DNA form, the CDR3 reads TGTGCCAGCAGCTCTTCCAGGGGAGTAAGGGGCTACACCTTC. Its protein is CASSSSRGVRGYTF.

The count of this clonotype is one. The chain carries TRBV6-5 and TRBJ2-1; D is undetermined. From germline, CDR1 is MNHEY and CDR2 SVGAGI. This CDR3 has 11 residues. The V gene lost 8 bases and the J gene lost 5 bases, with 7 bases spanning the gap. The CDR3 region has the DNA TGTGCCAGCTGTAGGGACAATGAGCAGTTCTTC. As protein: CASCRDNEQFF.

The gene calls are TRBV23-1 and TRBJ2-5, with a tentative D call TRBD1 (5 bases). TRBV23-1 is filed as an ORF, its function uncertain. The CDR3 is 15 amino acids. With 6 bases removed from V and 3 bases from J, the gap between germline ends came to 17 bases. CDR3 in DNA: TGCGCCAGCAGCCGTAGACCCCGACAGAAAGAGACCCAGTACTTC. Translating it yields CASSRRPRQKETQYF.

This sequence joins TRBV28 and TRBJ2-5; tentatively, D is TRBD2 (7 bases). Trimming shortened V by 4 bases and J by 1 base, and 13 bases separated the two germline ends. There are 15 residues in the CDR3. Germline V gene data show CDR1 as MDHEN and CDR2 as SYDVKM. The CDR3 DNA reads as TGTGCCAGCAGTTCCTTGGGGGGGCGCCAAGAGACCCAGTACTTC. Protein: CASSSLGGRQETQYF. Supplemented by reference TRBV28 and TRBJ2-5, the full variable domain reads DVKVTQSSRYLVKRTGEKVFLECVQDMDHENMFWYRQDPGLGLRLIYFSYDVKMKEKGDIPEGYSVSREKKERFSLILESASTNQTSMYLCASSSLGGRQETQYFGPGTRLLVL.

This clonotype has only one observation. The rearrangement uses TRBV12-3 or TRBV12-4 and TRBJ2-1, with 8 bases aligning to TRBD2. CDR3 length equals 15 residues. Trimming took 8 bases from V and 7 from J; bases not matched to a gene: 13. The CDR3 is CASCPAGRARNEQFF. The DNA for the CDR3 is TGTGCCAGCTGTCCAGCCGGGAGGGCCAGGAATGAGCAGTTCTTC.

This clonotype was observed a few times. The J gene is TRBJ2-7, the V gene TRBV6-5; D remains unclear. The V end lost 0 bases, the J end lost 6 bases, and 9 bases lay between the germline ends. Germline CDR1 is MNHEY and CDR2 is SVGAGI. The CDR3 totals 13 residues. The CDR3 DNA follows: TGTGCCAGCAGTTACTCCCCGTGGTTCGAGCAGTACGTC. Its translation: CASSYSPWFEQYV.

This rearrangement joins TRBV5-1 to TRBJ2-7, with D possibly being TRBD1 or TRBD2 (5 bases each). CDR1 SGHRS and CDR2 YFSETQ come from the germline V gene. V lost 2 bases and J lost 0, with 9 bases in between. The CDR3 is made up of 14 amino acids. CDR3 region: CASSFMGTSYEQYF. In nucleotides, the CDR3 is TGCGCCAGCAGCTTTATGGGGACCTCCTACGAGCAGTACTTC.

The chain links TRBV7-2 to TRBJ2-3; D is uncertain. Trimming pared 1 base from V and 3 bases from J, leaving 11 bases between. The CDR3 is 15 amino acids. CDR1 and CDR2 from the germline V gene are SGHTA and FQGNSA. CDR3 nucleotides: TGTGCCAGCAGCTTAGATCCTAGTTTTACAGATACGCAGTATTTT. Amino acids: CASSLDPSFTDTQYF.

This clonotype was seen just once. The V and J genes are TRBV29-1 and TRBJ2-5; a weak D match, TRBD1 (5 bases). V lost 0 bases to trimming and J lost 5 bases, with 10 bases between them. From germline, CDR1 is SQVTM and CDR2 ANQGSEA. This CDR3 has 13 amino acids. CDR3 sequence: CSVEDRVLETQYF. In nucleotides, the CDR3 is TGCAGCGTTGAAGACAGGGTCCTGGAGACCCAGTACTTC.

The rearrangement joins TRBV5-1 to TRBJ1-2, with TRBD1 identical over 10 bases. The germline V gene has CDR1 SGHRS and CDR2 YFSETQ. The CDR3 spans 16 residues. After removal of 0 bases from V and 8 bases from J, the junction contained 10 bases not matched to a gene. Here the CDR3 reads CASSLDPWTGGSGYTF. CDR3 nucleotides: TGCGCCAGCAGCTTGGATCCCTGGACAGGGGGAAGCGGCTACACCTTC. The full variable domain, rest sourced from reference TRBV5-1 and TRBJ1-2, is KAGVTQTPRYLIKTRGQQVTLSCSPISGHRSVSWYQQTPGQGLQFLFEYFSETQRNKGNFPGRFSGRQFSNSRSEMNVSTLELGDSALYLCASSLDPWTGGSGYTFGSGTRLTVV.

This clonotype was seen more than once but under ten times. The chain has TRBV3-1 and TRBJ2-5; D is unresolved. Germline V gives CDR1 LGHDT, CDR2 YNNKEL (reference sequence). V was shortened by 0 bases and J by 4 bases, with 6 bases between the two germline ends. The CDR3 length is 13 residues. CDR3 DNA sequence: TGTGCCAGCAGCCAAGAGGTGCGAGAGACCCAGTACTTC. This translates into CASSQEVRETQYF.

The V and J genes are TRBV24-1 and TRBJ1-2; D is uncertain. In germline, CDR1 is KGHDR, CDR2 SFDVKD. V lost 4 bases and J lost 2, with 7 bases in between. The CDR3 length is 13 residues. The CDR3 bases are TGTGCCACCAGTGAGGGAGGGAACTATGGCTACACCTTC. It codes for CATSEGGNYGYTF.

The rearrangement joins TRBV30 to TRBJ2-7; the D call may be TRBD1 or TRBD2 (5 bases each). CDR1 is GTSNPN and CDR2 is SVGIG in the germline V gene (reference sequence). The CDR3 runs 16 residues. V lost 0 bases and J lost 2, with 17 bases in between. The CDR3 protein is CAWSVPGGRPAYEQYV. For the CDR3, the DNA is TGTGCCTGGAGTGTACCTGGGGGTCGACCTGCCTACGAGCAGTACGTC.

V is TRBV12-3 or TRBV12-4 and J is TRBJ1-1, with D maybe TRBD1 (6 bases). Trimming removed 5 bases from V and 3 bases from J, with 10 bases in between. The CDR3 totals 13 residues. The CDR3 region has the DNA TGTGCCAGCAGTGACGGACAGTACACTGAAGCTTTCTTT. This encodes CASSDGQYTEAFF.

This chain links TRBV3-1 with TRBJ2-5, with D unclear. The germline CDR1 and CDR2 sequences are LGHDT and YNNKEL (reference sequence). The CDR3 totals 12 residues. V shed 5 bases and J shed 5 bases, with 9 bases lying between them. CDR3 DNA: TGTGCCAGCAGCTGGTCCTCGGAGACCCAGTACTTC. Translated: CASSWSSETQYF.

This rearrangement joins TRBV5-1 to TRBJ2-3; D may be TRBD1 (6 bases). This CDR3 has 14 residues. Between the trimmed V and J ends, which lost 4 bases and 3 bases, there was a span of 12 bases. The germline V gene encodes CDR1 SGHRS and CDR2 YFSETQ. CDR3 sequence: CASSGGQWTDTQYF. DNA for the CDR3: TGCGCCAGCAGCGGAGGACAGTGGACAGATACGCAGTATTTT. The entire variable domain, with the rest obtained from reference TRBV5-1 and TRBJ2-3, is as follows: KAGVTQTPRYLIKTRGQQVTLSCSPISGHRSVSWYQQTPGQGLQFLFEYFSETQRNKGNFPGRFSGRQFSNSRSEMNVSTLELGDSALYLCASSGGQWTDTQYFGPGTRLTVL.

V usage is TRBV7-9 and J usage is TRBJ2-7; D not certain. The CDR3 consists of 11 residues. The V end was cut by 6 bases, the J end by 6 bases, with 9 bases between. Germline V gives CDR1 SEHNR, CDR2 FQNEAQ (reference sequence). CDR3 sequence (DNA): TGTGCCAGCAGTCCCGGCAGCGAGCAGTACTTC. It specifies CASSPGSEQYF.

The rearrangement joins TRBV6-6 to TRBJ2-3; 10 nucleotides line up with TRBD2. Germline CDR1 is MNHNY and CDR2 is SVGAGI (reference sequence). This CDR3 is 16 amino acids long. With 7 bases clipped from V and 1 base from J, the junction kept 8 bases outside the gene matches. In DNA form, the CDR3 reads TGTGCCAGCACCGGGTTAGCGGGAGGAGGCACAGATACGCAGTATTTT. Its translation: CASTGLAGGGTDTQYF.

The V call is TRBV5-1, the J call TRBJ2-4, with D perhaps matching TRBD1 or TRBD2 (6 bases each). The CDR3 loop spans 15 amino acids. Germline V CDR1 and CDR2: SGHRS, YFSETQ. V shed 0 bases and J shed 8 bases, with 15 bases lying between them. Here the CDR3 DNA reads TGCGCCAGCAGCTTGGGCGTGACGGGGGCGGACATTCAGTACTTC. Encoded protein: CASSLGVTGADIQYF.